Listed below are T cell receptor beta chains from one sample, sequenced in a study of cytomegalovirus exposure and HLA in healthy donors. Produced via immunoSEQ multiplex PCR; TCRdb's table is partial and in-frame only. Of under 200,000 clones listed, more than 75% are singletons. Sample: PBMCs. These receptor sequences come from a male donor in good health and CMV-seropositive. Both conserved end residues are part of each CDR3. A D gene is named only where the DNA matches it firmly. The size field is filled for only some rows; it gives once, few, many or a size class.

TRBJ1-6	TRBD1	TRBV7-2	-	CASSPRTGVNSPLHF	TGTGCCAGCAGCCCGAGGACAGGGGTTAATTCACCCCTCCACTTT
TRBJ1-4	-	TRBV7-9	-	CASSYREGVNEKLFF	TGTGCCAGCAGTTACAGGGAAGGGGTTAATGAAAAACTGTTTTTT
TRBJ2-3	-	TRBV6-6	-	CASSRSGTDTQYF	TGTGCCAGCAGCCGATCGGGCACAGATACGCAGTATTTT
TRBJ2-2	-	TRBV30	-	CAWHRVSTGELFF	TGTGCCTGGCATCGGGTCTCCACCGGGGAGCTGTTTTTT
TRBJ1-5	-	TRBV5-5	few	CASSLLRGGGPQHF	TGTGCCAGCAGCTTGCTACGGGGAGGCGGGCCCCAGCATTTT
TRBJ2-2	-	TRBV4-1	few	CASSHFRGSYTGELFF	TGCGCCAGCAGCCATTTCCGAGGTAGTTACACCGGGGAGCTGTTTTTT
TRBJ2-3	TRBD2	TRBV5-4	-	CASSRSSGGAKLADTQYF	TGTGCCAGCAGCCGATCTAGCGGGGGGGCAAAACTCGCAGATACGCAGTATTTT
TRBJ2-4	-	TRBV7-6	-	CASSEGPPGVDIQYF	TGTGCCAGCAGCGAGGGACCCCCGGGGGTGGACATTCAGTACTTC
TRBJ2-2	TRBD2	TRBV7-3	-	CASSPSGGNTGELFF	TGTGCCAGCAGTCCTAGCGGGGGGAACACCGGGGAGCTGTTTTTT
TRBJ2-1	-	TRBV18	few	CASSAGSLTYNEQFF	TGTGCCAGCTCAGCGGGGTCTTTAACCTACAATGAGCAGTTCTTC
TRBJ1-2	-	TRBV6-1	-	CASSEVGGNYGYTF	TGTGCCAGCAGTGAAGTCGGCGGCAACTATGGCTACACCTTC
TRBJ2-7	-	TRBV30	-	CAWRNPRGTSYEQYF	TGTGCCTGGAGGAACCCTCGGGGGACCTCCTACGAGCAGTACTTC
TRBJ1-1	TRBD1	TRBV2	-	CASRLQQGASNTEAFF	TGTGCCAGCAGGCTACAACAGGGGGCATCGAACACTGAAGCTTTCTTT
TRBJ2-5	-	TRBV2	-	CASRENSETQYF	TGTGCCAGCAGGGAAAATTCGGAGACCCAGTACTTC
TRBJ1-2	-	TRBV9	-	CASSVGQVDYGYTF	TGTGCCAGCAGCGTAGGACAGGTGGACTATGGCTACACCTTC
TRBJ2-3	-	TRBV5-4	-	CASRMDRYTQYF	TGTGCCAGCAGGATGGACAGATATACGCAGTATTTT
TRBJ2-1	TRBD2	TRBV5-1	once	CASSLEASGGSNEQFF	TGCGCCAGCAGCTTGGAAGCTAGCGGGGGGTCTAATGAGCAGTTCTTC
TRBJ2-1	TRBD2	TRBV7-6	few	CASSPTSESYNEQFF	TGTGCCAGCAGTCCTACTAGCGAGTCCTACAATGAGCAGTTCTTC
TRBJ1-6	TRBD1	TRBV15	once	CATSETRQGTTLHF	TGTGCCACCAGCGAAACCCGACAGGGGACCACCCTCCACTTT
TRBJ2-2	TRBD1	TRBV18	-	CASSPYRDRSTGELFF	TGTGCCAGCTCTCCGTACCGGGACAGATCTACCGGGGAGCTGTTTTTT
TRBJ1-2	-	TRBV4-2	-	CASSQEVGQASYGYTF	TGTGCCAGCAGCCAAGAAGTGGGACAAGCTTCATATGGCTACACCTTC
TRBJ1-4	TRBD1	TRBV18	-	CASSRANQGAINEKLFF	TGTGCCAGCTCACGAGCCAACCAGGGGGCGATCAATGAAAAACTGTTTTTT
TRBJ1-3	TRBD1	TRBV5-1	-	CASSFQGAGNTIYF	TGCGCCAGCAGCTTCCAGGGGGCTGGAAACACCATATATTTT
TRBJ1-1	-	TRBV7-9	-	CASSGGLKKNTEAFF	TGTGCCAGCAGTGGGGGGTTGAAGAAGAACACTGAAGCTTTCTTT
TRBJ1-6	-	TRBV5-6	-	CASSSEGRSHSPLHF	TGTGCCAGCAGCTCAGAGGGAAGGTCCCATTCACCCCTCCACTTT
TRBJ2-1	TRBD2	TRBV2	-	CASSAPTLAGADNEQFF	TGTGCCAGCAGCGCTCCTACCCTAGCGGGGGCCGACAATGAGCAGTTCTTC
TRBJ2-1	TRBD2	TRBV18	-	CASSPVLAGAEEQFF	TGTGCCAGCTCACCCGTACTAGCGGGAGCAGAAGAGCAGTTCTTC
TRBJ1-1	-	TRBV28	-	CASSVDRLNTEAFF	TGTGCCAGCAGTGTGGACAGATTGAACACTGAAGCTTTCTTT
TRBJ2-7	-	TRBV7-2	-	CASSLEPSAGYEQYF	TGTGCCAGCAGCTTAGAGCCTAGCGCCGGGTACGAGCAGTACTTC
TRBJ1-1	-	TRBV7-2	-	CASSLDRLTEAFF	TGTGCCAGCAGCTTAGATCGACTCACTGAAGCTTTCTTT
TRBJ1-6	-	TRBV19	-	CASSTGNGSPLHF	TGTGCCAGTAGTACCGGGAACGGTTCACCCCTCCACTTT